Presented here are 32 T cell receptor beta chains from one specimen sequenced in a study of blood T cells in healthy people across ages. Sample-barcoded 5' priming and a J-beta primer mix drove a second PCR of about 6 to 11 cycles. TCRdb called the 5' RACE reads again in MiXCR, with one record for every CDR3 protein. The sample includes about 640,000 distinct CDR3 sequences, about 30% of them seen just once. Source material: blood. These receptors were obtained from a woman aged 80 or over in good health.

Comments on this clonotype: A single base separates this from a much larger clone, so it may be a read error. The genes are TRBV7-2 and TRBJ2-1; D tentatively reads TRBD1 or TRBD2 (5 bases each). Germline assignment: CDR1 SGHTA and CDR2 FQGNSA. V lost 5 bases and J 2 bases, leaving 13 bases between the germline ends. The CDR3 runs to 15 residues. CDR3 nucleotide sequence: TGTGCCAGCAGCGAAGACGGGGCGGCCTACAATGAGCAGTTCTTC. This encodes CASSEDGAAYNEQFF.

This clonotype has a handful of counts. The V gene is TRBV7-2, the J gene TRBJ1-3, with D uncertain. From germline, CDR1 is SGHTA and CDR2 FQGNSA. This CDR3 region has 13 residues. Trimming stripped 3 bases from V and 0 bases from J, with 3 bases between. CDR3 coding DNA: TGTGCCAGCAGCTTGACCTCTGGAAACACCATATATTTT. Translating gives CASSLTSGNTIYF.

The chain is built from TRBV6-5 and TRBJ2-2; D call uncertain. Trimming removed 11 bases at V and 6 bases at J, with 13 bases between. This CDR3 region has 12 residues. CDR1 and CDR2 from the germline V gene are MNHEY and SVGAGI. The CDR3 DNA reads TGTGCCTCGTCAGTGGCGGCCGGGGAGCTGTTTTTT. Translation gives CASSVAAGELFF.

About this clonotype: With a much larger clone just one base away, this may be a read error. The conserved final phenylalanine or tryptophan is absent from the CDR3, which likely points to a read error. The chain combines TRBV12-3 or TRBV12-4 with TRBJ2-3; possible D gene TRBD1, 6 bases. Deletions cut 6 bases from V and 7 bases from J, with 17 bases between. This CDR3 is built from 14 residues. CDR3 DNA: TGTGCCAGCAGGACAGGAGTAGCACAGAATACGCAGTATTCT. This translates into CASRTGVAQNTQYS.

This clonotype was counted many times. The chain employs TRBV5-1 and TRBJ2-6, with 11 nucleotides matching TRBD2. The germline V gene encodes CDR1 SGHRS and CDR2 YFSETQ. The CDR3 totals 17 residues. V was pared by 0 bases and J by 1 base, with 0 bases of the junction left unmatched. The CDR3 is CASSLASGGSGANVLTF. In DNA form, the CDR3 reads TGCGCCAGCAGCTTGGCTAGCGGGGGGTCTGGGGCCAACGTCCTGACTTTC. The full variable domain, completed using reference TRBV5-1 and TRBJ2-6, is KAGVTQTPRYLIKTRGQQVTLSCSPISGHRSVSWYQQTPGQGLQFLFEYFSETQRNKGNFPGRFSGRQFSNSRSEMNVSTLELGDSALYLCASSLASGGSGANVLTFGAGSRLTVL.

Many counts were recorded for this clonotype. The chain uses TRBV7-3 and TRBJ2-3; 10 nucleotides align to TRBD2. The germline V gene encodes CDR1 SGHTA and CDR2 FQGTGA. Trimming cost V 6 bases and J 3 bases; bases outside gene matches: 9. The CDR3 sequence is 16 residues long. The CDR3 DNA sequence: TGTGCCAGCAGTCCAACCCCGGGACTAGCGACAGATACGCAGTATTTT. Protein: CASSPTPGLATDTQYF.

With regard to this clonotype: A clone one base away is much larger, so this may be a read error. The conserved phenylalanine or tryptophan normally closing the CDR3 is absent here, so this likely arose from a read error. The chain combines TRBV30 with TRBJ2-3; D is possibly TRBD2 (7 bases). Trimming took 3 bases from V and 3 from J, leaving 16 bases between them. Germline V lookup: CDR1 GTSNPN, CDR2 SVGIG (reference sequence). This CDR3 has 15 residues. This CDR3 reads CAWSYWTAGTDTQYL. The CDR3 DNA sequence: TGTGCCTGGAGCTATTGGACAGCGGGAACAGATACGCAGTATTTG.

Note on this clonotype: This may be a read error, as it is one base from a much larger clone. V is TRBV4-2 and J is TRBJ1-1; perhaps TRBD1 as D (5 bases). Germline V gene data show CDR1 as LGHNA and CDR2 as YNFKEQ. The CDR3 length is 13 residues. CDR3 sequence reads: CAGSFAGSTEAFF. The CDR3 nucleotides are TGTGCCGGCAGCTTTGCAGGGAGCACTGAAGCTTTCTTT.

This clonotype was recorded many times. The V call is TRBV10-3, the J call TRBJ1-1, with TRBD1 matching 12 bases. Trimming took 11 bases from V and 3 from J; bases not matched to a gene: 10. CDR1 is ENHRY, CDR2 SYGVKD, per germline. The CDR3 is 15 amino acids. The CDR3 protein is CALGAGQGADTEAFF. The CDR3 DNA reads TGTGCCCTGGGGGCGGGACAGGGGGCGGACACTGAAGCTTTCTTT.

The chain combines TRBV13 with TRBJ1-6; TRBD1 matches at 8 bases. The CDR3 length is 16 residues. Trimming cost V 4 bases and J 10 bases; bases outside gene matches: 12. The germline CDR1 and CDR2 sequences are PRHDT and FYEKMQ (reference sequence). The CDR3 protein is CASSSRGRLLGSPLHF. Here the CDR3 DNA reads TGTGCCAGCAGCTCCAGGGGGCGACTTTTGGGCTCACCCCTCCACTTT.

This clonotype was seen at least ten times. This rearrangement joins TRBV20-1 to TRBJ2-7; D might be TRBD2 (5 bases). Deletions cut 3 bases from V and 1 base from J, with 10 bases between. The CDR3 consists of 13 residues. Germline values: CDR1 DFQATT, CDR2 SNEGSKA (reference sequence). This chain's CDR3 is CSARIAISYEQYF. CDR3 coding DNA: TGCAGTGCTAGGATAGCGATTTCCTACGAGCAGTACTTC.

The genes are TRBV5-5 and TRBJ2-5; no reliable D call. CDR1 is SGHKS, CDR2 YYEKEE, per germline (reference sequence). V lost 4 bases, J lost 5 bases, and 18 bases lay in between. The CDR3 runs 15 residues. The CDR3 protein is CASSVGPELIETQYF. CDR3 sequence (DNA): TGTGCCAGCAGCGTCGGGCCTGAGCTAATCGAGACCCAGTACTTC.

J is TRBJ2-2 and V is TRBV28; the D is unclear. Germline-derived CDR1 and CDR2 are MDHEN and SYDVKM. The CDR3 totals 12 residues. V was clipped by 6 bases and J by 5 bases, with 7 bases between them. CDR3 DNA: TGTGCCAGCAGGGATGGGACCGGGGAGCTGTTTTTT. As protein: CASRDGTGELFF. Combining the CDR3 with reference TRBV28 and TRBJ2-2 gives the whole variable domain DVKVTQSSRYLVKRTGEKVFLECVQDMDHENMFWYRQDPGLGLRLIYFSYDVKMKEKGDIPEGYSVSREKKERFSLILESASTNQTSMYLCASRDGTGELFFGEGSRLTVL.

The rearrangement uses TRBV27 and TRBJ1-1; perhaps TRBD1 as D (5 bases). Germline V gives CDR1 MNHEY, CDR2 SMNVEV (reference sequence). The CDR3 sequence is 16 residues long. V lost 5 bases and J 4 bases, leaving 20 bases between the germline ends. The CDR3 region has the DNA TGTGCCAGCAGTCAAGCAGGGAGGTCGGTGTCCACTGAAGCTTTCTTT. It specifies CASSQAGRSVSTEAFF.

To note about this clonotype: This sequence may be a read error, since a much larger clone differs from it by one base. The V gene is TRBV9, the J gene TRBJ1-2, with 10 bases lining up with TRBD1. This CDR3 is built from 16 residues. V gave up 3 bases and J gave up 0 bases; unmatched junction bases: 5. In germline, CDR1 is SGDLS, CDR2 YYNGEE. The CDR3 reads CASSGGQGITNYGYTF. The CDR3 DNA reads as TGTGCCAGCAGCGGGGGACAGGGGATTACTAACTATGGCTACACCTTC.

The J gene is TRBJ2-5, the V gene TRBV7-2; 8 nucleotides align to TRBD1. Germline CDR1 reads SGHTA; CDR2 reads FQGNSA. Unmatched junction bases numbered 8, after V lost 0 bases and J lost 11 bases. The CDR3 contains 14 residues. CDR3 in amino acids: CASSLAQVQGEQYF. The CDR3, as DNA: TGTGCCAGCAGCTTAGCGCAGGTACAGGGGGAGCAGTACTTC.

This clonotype was counted at least ten times. This chain joins TRBV14 and TRBJ2-7; D uncertain. V lost 6 bases and J lost 8, with 26 bases in between. The V gene's germline CDR1 is SGHDN and CDR2 FVKESK. This CDR3 comprises 16 residues. The CDR3 nucleotides read TGTGCCAGCAGTTCCGGAGTTACACAATATACTACGAAGCAGTACTTC. Translation gives CASSSGVTQYTTKQYF.

The table lists this clonotype with a few counts. One base away lies a much larger clone, so this may be a sequencing read error. This chain uses TRBV12-3 or TRBV12-4 with TRBJ2-1; 7 bases agree with TRBD1. This CDR3 comprises 15 residues. The CDR3 DNA sequence: TGTGCCAGCAGCCTACAGGGGAGCTCCTACAATGGGCAGTTCTTC. It codes for CASSLQGSSYNGQFF.

The sample holds many counts of this clonotype. The chain recombines TRBV7-6 with TRBJ2-1; 11 nucleotides agree with TRBD2. V lost 8 bases and J lost 10; bases outside the gene matches: 13. There are 15 residues in the CDR3. CDR1 is SGHVS, CDR2 FNYEAQ, per germline. CDR3 amino acids: CASSRLAGGLSEQFF. The CDR3 coding sequence is TGTGCCAGCTCAAGGCTAGCGGGGGGTCTTTCGGAGCAGTTCTTC.

The chain carries TRBV9 and TRBJ1-5, with 7 bases that match TRBD1. The ends lost 1 base at V and 3 bases at J; junction bases unmatched: 4. This CDR3 contains 15 residues. Germline V gene data show CDR1 as SGDLS and CDR2 as YYNGEE. CDR3 in DNA: TGTGCCAGCAGCGTAACAGGGGCCCTCAATCAGCCCCAGCATTTT. Protein product: CASSVTGALNQPQHF.

This clonotype was recorded many times. This rearrangement joins TRBV5-1 to TRBJ2-6; D uncertain. This CDR3 contains 15 residues. Germline V gene sequence: CDR1 SGHRS, CDR2 YFSETQ. V was shortened by 5 bases and J by 4 bases, with 13 bases between the two germline ends. This chain's CDR3 is CASRRLGEGANVLTF. The CDR3 DNA reads TGCGCCAGCAGAAGACTGGGCGAGGGGGCCAACGTCCTGACTTTC.

This clonotype was detected many times. V usage is TRBV20-1 and J usage is TRBJ2-5, with D hard to call. The CDR3 runs to 13 residues. Germline CDR1 DFQATT, CDR2 SNEGSKA (reference sequence). Trimming stripped 1 base from V and 2 bases from J, with 8 bases between. Here the CDR3 reads CSARAPQQETQYF. In DNA form, the CDR3 reads TGCAGTGCTAGAGCGCCGCAACAAGAGACCCAGTACTTC.

Turning to this clonotype: This clone may be a read error of a much larger clone one base away. The V call is TRBV20-1, the J call TRBJ2-3, with D perhaps being TRBD1 or TRBD2 (5 bases each). Trimming stripped 7 bases from V and 5 bases from J, with 16 bases between. Germline CDR1 is DFQATT and CDR2 is SNEGSKA (reference sequence). CDR3 length: 13 residues. For the CDR3, the DNA is TGCAGTGTGGTTATGGGGACCGGAGATACGCAGTATTTT. Translating gives CSVVMGTGDTQYF.

The chain links TRBV5-1 to TRBJ1-2; TRBD1 matches at 10 bases. Germline V CDR1 and CDR2: SGHRS, YFSETQ. The ends lost 3 bases at V and 8 bases at J; junction bases unmatched: 7. The CDR3 loop spans 14 amino acids. CDR3 nucleotide sequence: TGCGCCAGCAGCTCCGGGACAGGGGAGGAAGGCTACACCTTC. It yields the protein CASSSGTGEEGYTF.

This clonotype was detected many times. The chain uses TRBV5-1 and TRBJ1-5; D gene ambiguous. Per germline, CDR1 SGHRS and CDR2 YFSETQ. The CDR3 totals 14 residues. The V and J ends lost 5 bases and 3 bases respectively, with 12 bases between them. The CDR3 coding sequence is TGCGCCAGCAGGAGGAGTGGCCCCAATCAGCCCCAGCATTTT. This codes for CASRRSGPNQPQHF. The variable domain in full, completed from reference TRBV5-1 and TRBJ1-5, reads KAGVTQTPRYLIKTRGQQVTLSCSPISGHRSVSWYQQTPGQGLQFLFEYFSETQRNKGNFPGRFSGRQFSNSRSEMNVSTLELGDSALYLCASRRSGPNQPQHFGDGTRLSIL.

The table lists this clonotype with many counts. The rearrangement uses TRBV12-3 or TRBV12-4 and TRBJ1-5; possibly TRBD1 for D (6 bases). The ends were cut back, 6 bases at V and 6 bases at J, with 15 bases in the middle. The CDR3 length is 14 residues. The CDR3 DNA reads TGTGCCAGCAGCCTACAGGGAGTTGGTCAGCCCCAGCATTTT. It yields the protein CASSLQGVGQPQHF.

This clonotype has a handful of counts. Since a much larger clone is just one base distant, this may be a read error. This chain joins TRBV7-9 and TRBJ2-5; 8 nucleotides line up with TRBD1. Germline V gene lookup returns CDR1 SEHNR and CDR2 FQNEAQ (reference sequence). The CDR3 covers 14 residues. After removal of 2 bases from V and 11 bases from J, the junction contained 10 bases not matched to a gene. The chain's CDR3 is CASSLQGARNEQYF. The DNA of the CDR3 is TGTGCCAGCAGCTTACAGGGGGCGCGGAATGAGCAGTACTTC.

This clonotype was found many times. A much bigger clone sits one base away, suggesting this may be a read error. The chain employs TRBV7-2 and TRBJ2-5; D remains ambiguous. This CDR3 has 14 residues. The V gene's germline CDR1 is SGHTA and CDR2 FQGNSA. Trimming cost V 7 bases and J 11 bases, with 23 bases left between them. The CDR3 coding sequence is TGTGCCAGCACCCTCCAACCCGAGAACAATGAGCAGTACTTC. Translated: CASTLQPENNEQYF.

The gene calls are TRBV20-1 and TRBJ2-7; D might be TRBD1 or TRBD2, each matching 5 bases. The V gene lost 3 bases and the J gene lost 3 bases, with 18 bases spanning the gap. The CDR3 spans 15 residues. Germline-derived CDR1 and CDR2 are DFQATT and SNEGSKA (reference sequence). For the CDR3, the DNA is TGCAGTGCTAGTCGAGCCGGGACGTATCGCTACGAGCAGTACTTC. This sequence encodes CSASRAGTYRYEQYF.

A single count supports this clonotype. The CDR3 sequence is CSASLFRGGGYTF. CDR3 DNA: TGCAGTGCTAGTTTGTTCAGGGGCGGTGGCTACACCTTC. The chain uses TRBV20-1 and TRBJ1-2; possible D gene TRBD1, 6 bases. The CDR3 totals 13 residues. V was cut by 3 bases and J by 7 bases, with 15 bases left in between. CDR1 and CDR2 from the germline V gene are DFQATT and SNEGSKA (reference sequence).

This clonotype was picked up many times. The J gene is TRBJ1-1, the V gene TRBV7-8, with D possibly TRBD1 on 5 matching bases. Trimming took 5 bases from V and 0 from J, leaving 13 bases between them. The CDR3 is 15 residues long. Germline V gives CDR1 SGHVS, CDR2 FQNEAQ. The CDR3 DNA reads as TGTGCCAGCAGCCCGAGTCAGGGAATGAACACTGAAGCTTTCTTT. Amino acid sequence: CASSPSQGMNTEAFF.

This clonotype was detected once. The chain combines TRBV6-6 with TRBJ2-3; TRBD1 is a possible D gene (6 bases). The CDR3 covers 15 residues. Germline V gene sequence: CDR1 MNHNY, CDR2 SVGAGI (reference sequence). V shed 2 bases and J shed 1 base, with 10 bases lying between them. In nucleotides, the CDR3 is TGTGCCAGCAGTTACAGGGACACAGGCACAGATACGCAGTATTTT. Translation gives CASSYRDTGTDTQYF.